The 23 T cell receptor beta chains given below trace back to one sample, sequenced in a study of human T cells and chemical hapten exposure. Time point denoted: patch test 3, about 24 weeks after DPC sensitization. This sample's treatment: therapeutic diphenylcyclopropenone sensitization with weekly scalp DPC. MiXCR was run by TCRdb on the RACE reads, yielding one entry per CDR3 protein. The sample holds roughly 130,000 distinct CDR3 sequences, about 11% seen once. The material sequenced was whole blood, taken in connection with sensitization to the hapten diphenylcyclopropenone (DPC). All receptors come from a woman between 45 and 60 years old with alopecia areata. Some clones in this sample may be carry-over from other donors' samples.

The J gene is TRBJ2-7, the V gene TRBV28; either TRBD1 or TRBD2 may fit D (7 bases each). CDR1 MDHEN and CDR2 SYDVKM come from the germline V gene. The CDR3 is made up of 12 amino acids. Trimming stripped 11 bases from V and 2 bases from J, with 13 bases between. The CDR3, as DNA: TGTGCCTCCAGGGGGGGGGCCTACGAGCAGTACTTC. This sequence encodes CASRGGAYEQYF. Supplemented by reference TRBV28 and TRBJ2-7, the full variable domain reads DVKVTQSSRYLVKRTGEKVFLECVQDMDHENMFWYRQDPGLGLRLIYFSYDVKMKEKGDIPEGYSVSREKKERFSLILESASTNQTSMYLCASRGGAYEQYFGPGTRLTVT.

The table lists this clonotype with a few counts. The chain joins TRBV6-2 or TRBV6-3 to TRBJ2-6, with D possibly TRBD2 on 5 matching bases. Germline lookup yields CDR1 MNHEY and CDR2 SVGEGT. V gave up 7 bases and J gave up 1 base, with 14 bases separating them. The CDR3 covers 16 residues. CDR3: CASTLGSPSGANVLTF. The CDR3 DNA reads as TGTGCCAGCACTTTAGGGAGTCCATCTGGGGCCAACGTCCTGACTTTC.

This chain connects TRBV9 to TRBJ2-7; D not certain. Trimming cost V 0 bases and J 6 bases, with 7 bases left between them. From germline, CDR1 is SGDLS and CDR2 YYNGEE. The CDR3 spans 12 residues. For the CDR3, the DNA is TGTGCCAGCAGCGTAGCGAAGGGCGAGCAGTACTTC. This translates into CASSVAKGEQYF.

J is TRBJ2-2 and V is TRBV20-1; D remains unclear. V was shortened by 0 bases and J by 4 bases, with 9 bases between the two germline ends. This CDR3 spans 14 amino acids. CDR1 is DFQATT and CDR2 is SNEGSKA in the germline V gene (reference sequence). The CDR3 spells CSARDSRGTGELFF. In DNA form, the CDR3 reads TGCAGTGCTAGAGATAGTAGAGGCACCGGGGAGCTGTTTTTT.

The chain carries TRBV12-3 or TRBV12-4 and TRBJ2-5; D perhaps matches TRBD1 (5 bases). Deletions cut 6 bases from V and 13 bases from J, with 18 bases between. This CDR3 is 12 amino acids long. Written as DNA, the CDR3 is TGTGCCAGCAGCTCTTCTTTAGGGGCCGGGTACTTC. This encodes CASSSSLGAGYF.

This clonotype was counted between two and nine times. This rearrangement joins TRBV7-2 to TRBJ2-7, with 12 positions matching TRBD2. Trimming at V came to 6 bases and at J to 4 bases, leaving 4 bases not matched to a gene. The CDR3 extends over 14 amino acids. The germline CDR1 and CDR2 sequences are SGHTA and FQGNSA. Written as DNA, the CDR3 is TGTGCCAGCAGAACTAGCGGGGGGCCATACGAGCAGTACTTC. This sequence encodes CASRTSGGPYEQYF. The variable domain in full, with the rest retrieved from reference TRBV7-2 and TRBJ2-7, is GAGVSQSPSNKVTEKGKDVELRCDPISGHTALYWYRQSLGQGLEFLIYFQGNSAPDKSGLPSDRFSAERTGGSVSTLTIQRTQQEDSAVYLCASRTSGGPYEQYFGPGTRLTVT.

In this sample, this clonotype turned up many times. CDR3 in DNA: TGTGCCAGCAGCTGGGGGCCATCCTACGAGCAGTACTTC. The encoded protein is CASSWGPSYEQYF. J is TRBJ2-7 and V is TRBV5-5; D possibly corresponds to TRBD1 (6 bases). Germline assignment: CDR1 SGHKS and CDR2 YYEKEE (reference sequence). Trimming left V 3 bases short and J 1 base short, with 8 bases between. CDR3 length: 13 residues.

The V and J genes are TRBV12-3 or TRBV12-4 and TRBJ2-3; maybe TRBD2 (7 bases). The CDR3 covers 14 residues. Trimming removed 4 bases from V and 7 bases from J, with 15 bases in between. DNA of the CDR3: TGTGCCAGCAGTTGGACCGGGGGGCGTAATACGCAGTATTTT. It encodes CASSWTGGRNTQYF.

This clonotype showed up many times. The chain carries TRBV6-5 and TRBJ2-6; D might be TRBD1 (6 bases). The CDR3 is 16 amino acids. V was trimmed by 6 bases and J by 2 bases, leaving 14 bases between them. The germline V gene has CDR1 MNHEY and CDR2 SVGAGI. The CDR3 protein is CASSLGGSPGANVLTF. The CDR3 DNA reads TGTGCCAGCAGCCTTGGGGGCTCGCCTGGGGCCAACGTCCTGACTTTC.

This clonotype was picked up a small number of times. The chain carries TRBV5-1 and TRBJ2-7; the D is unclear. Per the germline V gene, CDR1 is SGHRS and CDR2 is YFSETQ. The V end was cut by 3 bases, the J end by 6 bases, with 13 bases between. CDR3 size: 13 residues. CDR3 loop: CASSYRADAEQYF. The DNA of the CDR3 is TGCGCCAGCAGCTATCGGGCGGATGCCGAGCAGTACTTC.

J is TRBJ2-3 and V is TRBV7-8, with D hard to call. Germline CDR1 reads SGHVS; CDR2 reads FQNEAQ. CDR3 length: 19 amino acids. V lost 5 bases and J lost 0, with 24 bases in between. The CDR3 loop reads CASSHSAAERLTSTDTQYF. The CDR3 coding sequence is TGTGCCAGCAGCCATTCGGCAGCCGAACGGCTCACTAGCACAGATACGCAGTATTTT. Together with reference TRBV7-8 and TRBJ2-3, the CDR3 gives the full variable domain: GAGVSQSPRYKVAKRGQDVALRCDPISGHVSLFWYQQALGQGPEFLTYFQNEAQLDKSGLPSDRFFAERPEGSVSTLKIQRTQQEDSAVYLCASSHSAAERLTSTDTQYFGPGTRLTVL.

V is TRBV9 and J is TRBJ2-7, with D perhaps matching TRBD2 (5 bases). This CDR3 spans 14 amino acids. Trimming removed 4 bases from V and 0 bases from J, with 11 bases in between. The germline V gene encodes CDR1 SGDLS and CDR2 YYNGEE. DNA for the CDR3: TGTGCCAGCAGCTCCCAGCGGAACTCCTACGAGCAGTACTTC. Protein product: CASSSQRNSYEQYF.

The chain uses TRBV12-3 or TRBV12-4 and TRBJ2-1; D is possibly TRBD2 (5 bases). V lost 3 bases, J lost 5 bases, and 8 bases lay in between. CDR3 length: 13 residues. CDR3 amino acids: CASSLDWNNEQFF. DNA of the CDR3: TGTGCCAGCAGTTTGGACTGGAACAATGAGCAGTTCTTC.

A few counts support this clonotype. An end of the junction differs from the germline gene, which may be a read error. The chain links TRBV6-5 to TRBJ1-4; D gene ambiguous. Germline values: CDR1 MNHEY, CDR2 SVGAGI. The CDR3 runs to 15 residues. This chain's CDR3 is CASSPSHSTSEKLFF. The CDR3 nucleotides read TGTGCCAGCAGTCCCTCCCACAGCACTAGTGAAAAACTGTTTTTT.

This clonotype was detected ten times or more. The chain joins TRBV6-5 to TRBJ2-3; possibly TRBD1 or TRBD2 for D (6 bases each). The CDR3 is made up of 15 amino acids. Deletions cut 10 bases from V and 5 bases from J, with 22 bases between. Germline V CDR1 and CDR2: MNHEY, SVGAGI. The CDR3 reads CANLRGRDAGDTQYF. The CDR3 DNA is TGTGCCAACCTTCGGGGGCGGGATGCGGGAGATACGCAGTATTTT.

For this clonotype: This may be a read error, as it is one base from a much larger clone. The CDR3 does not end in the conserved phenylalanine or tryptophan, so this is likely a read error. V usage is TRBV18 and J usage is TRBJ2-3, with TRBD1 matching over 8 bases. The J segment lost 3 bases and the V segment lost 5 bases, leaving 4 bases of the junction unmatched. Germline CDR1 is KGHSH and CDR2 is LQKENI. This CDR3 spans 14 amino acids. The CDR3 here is CASSIRTGTDTQYS. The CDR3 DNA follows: TGTGCCAGCTCAATACGGACAGGGACAGATACGCAGTATTCT.

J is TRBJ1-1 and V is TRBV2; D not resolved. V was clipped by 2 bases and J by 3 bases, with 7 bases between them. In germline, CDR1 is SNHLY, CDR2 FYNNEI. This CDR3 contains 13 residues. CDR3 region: CASSETGYTEAFF. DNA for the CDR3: TGTGCCAGCAGTGAAACTGGGTACACTGAAGCTTTCTTT. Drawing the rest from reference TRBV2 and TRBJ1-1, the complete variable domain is EPEVTQTPSHQVTQMGQEVILRCVPISNHLYFYWYRQILGQKVEFLVSFYNNEISEKSEIFDDQFSVERPDGSNFTLKIRSTKLEDSAMYFCASSETGYTEAFFGQGTRLTVV.

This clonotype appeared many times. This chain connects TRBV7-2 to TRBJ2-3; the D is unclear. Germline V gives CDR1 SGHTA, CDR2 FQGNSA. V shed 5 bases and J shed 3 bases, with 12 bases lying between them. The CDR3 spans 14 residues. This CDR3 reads CASSTDPLTDTQYF. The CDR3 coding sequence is TGTGCCAGCAGCACTGACCCCTTAACAGATACGCAGTATTTT.

The CDR3 region has the DNA TGTGCCAGCAGTCGTAGCGACGGGGAACCCCCCTACGAGCAGTACTTC. Translation gives CASSRSDGEPPYEQYF. V and J are TRBV9 and TRBJ2-7; a possible D gene is TRBD2 (5 bases). The germline CDR1 and CDR2 sequences are SGDLS and YYNGEE. The V gene lost 5 bases and the J gene lost 2 bases, with 20 bases spanning the gap. The CDR3 runs 16 residues.

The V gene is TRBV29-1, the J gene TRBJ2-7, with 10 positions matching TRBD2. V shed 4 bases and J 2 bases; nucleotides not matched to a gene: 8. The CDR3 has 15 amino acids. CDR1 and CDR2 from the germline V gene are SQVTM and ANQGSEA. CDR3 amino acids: CSVVGTSETPYEQYF. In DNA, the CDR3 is TGCAGCGTTGTAGGGACTAGCGAGACCCCCTACGAGCAGTACTTC.

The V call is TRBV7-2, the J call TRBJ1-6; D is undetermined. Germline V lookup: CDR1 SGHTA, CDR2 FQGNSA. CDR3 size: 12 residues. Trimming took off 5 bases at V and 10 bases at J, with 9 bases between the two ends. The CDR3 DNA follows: TGTGCCAGCAGCGTATCCGCCTCACCCCTCCACTTT. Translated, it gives CASSVSASPLHF. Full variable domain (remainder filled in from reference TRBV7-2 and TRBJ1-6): GAGVSQSPSNKVTEKGKDVELRCDPISGHTALYWYRQSLGQGLEFLIYFQGNSAPDKSGLPSDRFSAERTGGSVSTLTIQRTQQEDSAVYLCASSVSASPLHFGNGTRLTVT.

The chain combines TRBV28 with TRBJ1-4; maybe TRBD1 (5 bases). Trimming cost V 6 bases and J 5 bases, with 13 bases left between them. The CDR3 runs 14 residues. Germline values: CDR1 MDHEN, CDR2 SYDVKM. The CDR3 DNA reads TGTGCCAGCAGCGGGGACGCCCGGAATGAAAAACTGTTTTTT. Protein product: CASSGDARNEKLFF. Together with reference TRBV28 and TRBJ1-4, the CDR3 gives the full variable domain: DVKVTQSSRYLVKRTGEKVFLECVQDMDHENMFWYRQDPGLGLRLIYFSYDVKMKEKGDIPEGYSVSREKKERFSLILESASTNQTSMYLCASSGDARNEKLFFGSGTQLSVL.

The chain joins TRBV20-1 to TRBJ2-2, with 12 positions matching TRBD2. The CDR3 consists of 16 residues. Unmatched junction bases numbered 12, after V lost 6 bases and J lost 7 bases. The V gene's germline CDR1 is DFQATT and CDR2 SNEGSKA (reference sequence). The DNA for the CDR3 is TGCAGTGCCGCACGAAGGACTAGCGGGGCCGTCGGGGAGCTGTTTTTT. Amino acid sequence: CSAARRTSGAVGELFF.